A selection of T cell receptor beta chains follows, all from one sample in a study of vaccination effects on CD4 cells after COVID-19. No cognate antigen is known for these TCRs. Assay used: immunoSEQ multiplex PCR; TCRdb lists only in-frame clones, some missing. The table includes 20,000 or so clones, about 70% detected once. Here the sequenced sample was CD4+ T cells from PBMCs cultured with HCoV-NL63 spike peptides, taken before COVID-19 vaccination. The receptors come from a human donor who received a COVID-19 vaccine. Each CDR3 is given with its conserved first and last residue. The D gene is left open where the match is weak. Clone size is stated in some rows and not others, as once, few, many or a class when expanded.

TRBV6-5	TRBJ1-5	once	TRBD1	CASRRGQYSNQPQHF	TGTGCCAGCAGGCGGGGACAGTATAGCAATCAGCCCCAGCATTTT
TRBV4-1	TRBJ1-4	once	NA	CASSHPGRNFEKLFF	TGCGCCAGCAGCCACCCGGGACGGAACTTTGAAAAACTGTTTTTT
TRBV4-1	TRBJ2-7	NA	TRBD2	CASSRELAVGLYEQYF	TGCGCCAGCAGCCGCGAACTAGCGGTTGGACTTTACGAGCAGTACTTC
TRBV7-9	TRBJ2-2	few	TRBD1	CASSPGQGWGELFF	TGTGCCAGCAGCCCAGGACAGGGCTGGGGGGAGCTGTTTTTT
TRBV6-5	TRBJ1-2	once	TRBD1	CASSSPGQGYGYTF	TGTGCCAGCAGTTCCCCGGGACAGGGGTATGGCTACACCTTC
TRBV30	TRBJ1-1	NA	NA	CAWDRNTEAFF	TGTGCCTGGGACAGGAACACTGAAGCTTTCTTT
TRBV5-8	TRBJ1-1	NA	NA	CASSLGVNTEAFF	TGTGCCAGCAGCTTGGGGGTGAACACTGAAGCTTTCTTT
TRBV3-1/TRBV3-2	TRBJ2-5	NA	TRBD1	CASSQETGGLQETQYF	TGTGCCAGCAGCCAAGAAACAGGGGGCCTCCAAGAGACCCAGTACTTC
TRBV19	TRBJ2-2	NA	NA	CASSIGPQTLATGELFF	TGTGCCAGTAGTATAGGCCCCCAGACCTTGGCCACCGGGGAGCTGTTTTTT
TRBV4-1	TRBJ1-5	NA	NA	CASSPGPSGNQPQHF	TGCGCCAGCAGCCCCGGACCTTCCGGGAATCAGCCCCAGCATTTT
TRBV3-1/TRBV3-2	TRBJ2-2	NA	NA	CASSLGGSNTGELFF	TGTGCCAGCAGCCTAGGGGGTTCGAACACCGGGGAGCTGTTTTTT
TRBV5-1	TRBJ1-3	NA	TRBD1	CASSLAGTDSGNTIYF	TGCGCCAGCAGCTTGGCGGGGACAGACTCTGGAAACACCATATATTTT
TRBV7-9	TRBJ2-4	NA	NA	CASSLGQANIQYF	TGTGCCAGCAGCTTAGGTCAGGCAAACATTCAGTACTTC
TRBV27	TRBJ2-3	NA	NA	CASLPGHPTDTQYF	TGTGCCAGCTTGCCCGGGCACCCCACAGATACGCAGTATTTT
TRBV2	TRBJ2-4	few	NA	CASSAARMNIQYF	TGTGCCAGCAGCGCCGCAAGGATGAACATTCAGTACTTC
TRBV4-1	TRBJ2-3	NA	NA	CASSQEVAPPSTDTQYF	TGCGCCAGCAGCCAAGAGGTCGCCCCTCCTAGCACAGATACGCAGTATTTT
TRBV6-2/TRBV6-3	TRBJ2-7	NA	NA	CASSYSTSYEQYF	TGTGCCAGCAGTTACTCGACCTCCTACGAGCAGTACTTC
TRBV7-6	TRBJ2-5	NA	NA	CASSRQETQYF	TGTGCCAGCAGCCGCCAAGAGACCCAGTACTTC
TRBV2	TRBJ2-7	NA	NA	CASSEIYEQYF	TGTGCCAGCAGTGAAATCTACGAGCAGTACTTC
TRBV5-1	TRBJ2-2	once	TRBD2	CASYSGRAAGGELFF	TGCGCCAGTTATAGCGGGAGGGCCGCCGGCGGGGAGCTGTTTTTT
TRBV5-1	TRBJ2-7	medium-sized	NA	CASSKGWPSYEQYF	TGCGCCAGCAGCAAGGGCTGGCCTTCCTACGAGCAGTACTTC
TRBV5-1	TRBJ2-5	NA	TRBD1	CASSLVPPGQRGETQYF	TGCGCCAGCAGCTTGGTACCACCGGGACAGAGGGGAGAGACCCAGTACTTC